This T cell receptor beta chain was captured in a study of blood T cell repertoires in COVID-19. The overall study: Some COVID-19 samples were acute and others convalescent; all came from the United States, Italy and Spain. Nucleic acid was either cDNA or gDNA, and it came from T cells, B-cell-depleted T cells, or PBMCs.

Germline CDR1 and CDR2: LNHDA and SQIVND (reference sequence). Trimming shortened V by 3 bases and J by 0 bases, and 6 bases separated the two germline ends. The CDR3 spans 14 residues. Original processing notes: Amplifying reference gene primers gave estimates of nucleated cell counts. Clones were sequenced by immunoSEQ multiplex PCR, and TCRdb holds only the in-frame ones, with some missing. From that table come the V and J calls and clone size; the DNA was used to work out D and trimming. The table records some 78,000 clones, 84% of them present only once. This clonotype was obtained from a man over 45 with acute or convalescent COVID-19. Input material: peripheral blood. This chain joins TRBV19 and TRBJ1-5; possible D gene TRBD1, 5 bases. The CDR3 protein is CASSIDSSNQPQHF. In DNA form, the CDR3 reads TGTGCCAGTAGTATCGACAGTAGCAATCAGCCCCAGCATTTT.